The rows below give T cell receptor beta chains drawn from one sample of a study of early T cells in non-severe SARS-CoV-2 infection. From the 5' RACE reads, TCRdb called clonotypes with MiXCR, one entry per CDR3 protein. The data show around 99,000 distinct CDR3 sequences, 11% seen once. Material: whole blood. The receptor source for this set is an adult who was a healthcare worker with PCR-confirmed SARS-CoV-2 infection or an uninfected control (not recorded which). Both conserved end residues are part of each CDR3. The D gene is left open where the match is weak. Expanded clones get a size class; other rows say once, few or many, or leave the size out.

J gene: TRBJ2-2; clone size: many; V gene: TRBV7-3; D gene: -; CDR3 DNA: TGTGCCAGCAGCTTATTGGGCCTCACCGGGGAGCTGTTTTTT; CDR3 protein: CASSLLGLTGELFF
J gene: TRBJ2-6; clone size: many; V gene: TRBV7-8; D gene: TRBD1; CDR3 DNA: TGTGCCAGCAGCTTTATGGGACAGTCGGTTGGGGCCAACGTCCTGACTTTC; CDR3 protein: CASSFMGQSVGANVLTF
J gene: TRBJ1-2; clone size: -; V gene: TRBV28; D gene: -; CDR3 DNA: TGTGCCAGCAGTCTCCTACCGGGCAACTATGGCTACACCTTC; CDR3 protein: CASSLLPGNYGYTF
J gene: TRBJ2-1; clone size: many; V gene: TRBV6-2/TRBV6-3; D gene: TRBD2; CDR3 DNA: TGTGCCAGCTGGACTAGCGGGAGTCAAAATGAGCAGTTCTTC; CDR3 protein: CASWTSGSQNEQFF
J gene: TRBJ1-3; clone size: few; V gene: TRBV28; D gene: -; CDR3 DNA: TGTGCCAGCAGTTTAACGGGGGCGGGCGGAAACACCATATATTTT; CDR3 protein: CASSLTGAGGNTIYF
J gene: TRBJ2-2; clone size: few; V gene: TRBV9; D gene: -; CDR3 DNA: TGTGCCAGCAGCGTATCAGGGGTCACCGGGGAGCTGTTTTTT; CDR3 protein: CASSVSGVTGELFF
J gene: TRBJ2-3; clone size: few; V gene: TRBV29-1; D gene: -; CDR3 DNA: TGCAGCGTTGCCGGGGGAGCCACAGATACGCAGTATTTT; CDR3 protein: CSVAGGATDTQYF
J gene: TRBJ2-5; clone size: many; V gene: TRBV11-1; D gene: TRBD1; CDR3 DNA: TGTGCCAGCAGCCGCCCGGGACAGATGAAAGAGACCCAGTACTTC; CDR3 protein: CASSRPGQMKETQYF
J gene: TRBJ2-1; clone size: few; V gene: TRBV12-3/TRBV12-4; D gene: -; CDR3 DNA: TGTGCCAGCAGTTTAGAGGGGAGCGGAGCCAGCTCCTACAATGAGCAGTTCTTC; CDR3 protein: CASSLEGSGASSYNEQFF
J gene: TRBJ2-1; clone size: -; V gene: TRBV12-3/TRBV12-4; D gene: -; CDR3 DNA: TGTGCCAGCAGCACGGGACTTGGTACCCGCAATGAGCAGTTCTTC; CDR3 protein: CASSTGLGTRNEQFF
J gene: TRBJ1-2; clone size: few; V gene: TRBV10-3; D gene: -; CDR3 DNA: TGTGCCATCAGTGAGGACGTCAGGGATTATGGCTACACCTTC; CDR3 protein: CAISEDVRDYGYTF
J gene: TRBJ2-1; clone size: -; V gene: TRBV20-1; D gene: TRBD2; CDR3 DNA: TGCAGTGCTAGAGGGACTAGCGGGAGTCGCTGGGGTTTCGGGAATGAGCAGTTCTTC; CDR3 protein: CSARGTSGSRWGFGNEQFF
J gene: TRBJ2-7; clone size: few; V gene: TRBV7-9; D gene: -; CDR3 DNA: TGTGCCAGCAGCCCCCGGGCCTCCTACGAGCAGTACTTC; CDR3 protein: CASSPRASYEQYF
J gene: TRBJ2-7; clone size: few; V gene: TRBV28; D gene: -; CDR3 DNA: TGTGCCAGCAGATTGCTGGGTTCCGAGCAGTACTTC; CDR3 protein: CASRLLGSEQYF
J gene: TRBJ2-1; clone size: many; V gene: TRBV28; D gene: -; CDR3 DNA: TGTGCCAGCAGCCTCCGGGGTGAGCAGTTCTTC; CDR3 protein: CASSLRGEQFF
J gene: TRBJ1-4; clone size: few; V gene: TRBV5-1; D gene: -; CDR3 DNA: TGCGCCAGCAGCTTGGAAGCAGGGGTAACTAATGAAAAACTGTTTTTT; CDR3 protein: CASSLEAGVTNEKLFF
J gene: TRBJ2-3; clone size: -; V gene: TRBV2; D gene: TRBD2; CDR3 DNA: TGTGCCAGCAGTCGGCGGACTAGTGGGACAGATACGCAGTATTTT; CDR3 protein: CASSRRTSGTDTQYF
J gene: TRBJ2-5; clone size: many; V gene: TRBV11-2; D gene: TRBD2; CDR3 DNA: TGTGCCAGCAGCTTAAGGTGGCTAGCGGGAGGCTACCAAGAGACCCAGTACTTC; CDR3 protein: CASSLRWLAGGYQETQYF
J gene: TRBJ2-1; clone size: -; V gene: TRBV30; D gene: -; CDR3 DNA: TGTGCCTGGAGTGGGCTATTAACCTACAATGAGCAGTTCTTC; CDR3 protein: CAWSGLLTYNEQFF
J gene: TRBJ2-1; clone size: -; V gene: TRBV5-1; D gene: TRBD2; CDR3 DNA: TGCGCCAGCAGCGGACTAGCGGGAGGGTCCTACAATGAGCAGTTCTTC; CDR3 protein: CASSGLAGGSYNEQFF
J gene: TRBJ2-7; clone size: few; V gene: TRBV14; D gene: TRBD1; CDR3 DNA: TGTGCCAGCAGTCGGACAGGGGGCCCCTACGAGCAGTACTTC; CDR3 protein: CASSRTGGPYEQYF
J gene: TRBJ1-2; clone size: hyperexpanded; V gene: TRBV5-1; D gene: -; CDR3 DNA: TGCGCCAGCAGACCCTTGAGGCGGTCCCTCCGGTATGGCTACACCTTC; CDR3 protein: CASRPLRRSLRYGYTF
J gene: TRBJ1-1; clone size: few; V gene: TRBV9; D gene: -; CDR3 DNA: TGTGCCAGCAGCGACACAGGGAATGAAGCTTTCTTT; CDR3 protein: CASSDTGNEAFF
J gene: TRBJ1-5; clone size: few; V gene: TRBV6-2/TRBV6-3; D gene: -; CDR3 DNA: TGTGCCAGCAGTTACTCGGGCTTCGGGAATCAGCCCCAGCATTTT; CDR3 protein: CASSYSGFGNQPQHF
J gene: TRBJ2-3; clone size: many; V gene: TRBV24-1; D gene: TRBD2; CDR3 DNA: TGTGCCACCAGTGTGAGCGGGAGAGTCACAGATACGCAGTATTTT; CDR3 protein: CATSVSGRVTDTQYF
J gene: TRBJ2-3; clone size: many; V gene: TRBV7-8; D gene: -; CDR3 DNA: TGTGCCAGCAGCTTAAGCCGGCCGGGAGATACGCAGTATTTT; CDR3 protein: CASSLSRPGDTQYF
J gene: TRBJ2-2; clone size: few; V gene: TRBV12-3/TRBV12-4; D gene: -; CDR3 DNA: TGTGCCAGCAGGCAAACAGGGTCCGGGGAGCTGTTTTTT; CDR3 protein: CASRQTGSGELFF
J gene: TRBJ1-1; clone size: -; V gene: TRBV19; D gene: -; CDR3 DNA: TGTGCCAGTAGTTCGGGGGCAGCTTTCTTT; CDR3 protein: CASSSGAAFF
J gene: TRBJ2-3; clone size: many; V gene: TRBV27; D gene: TRBD2; CDR3 DNA: TGTGCCAGCCGGACTAGCGGGAGTTGGGGAGATACGCAGTATTTT; CDR3 protein: CASRTSGSWGDTQYF
J gene: TRBJ2-7; clone size: -; V gene: TRBV12-3/TRBV12-4; D gene: TRBD2; CDR3 DNA: TGTGCCAGCGGCATTGGGGGACTACCCTACGAGCAGTACTTC; CDR3 protein: CASGIGGLPYEQYF
J gene: TRBJ1-3; clone size: many; V gene: TRBV21-1; D gene: -; CDR3 DNA: TGTGCCAGCGGACTAGCATCGTCCTCTGGAAACACCATATATTTT; CDR3 protein: CASGLASSSGNTIYF
J gene: TRBJ1-1; clone size: -; V gene: TRBV10-3; D gene: TRBD1; CDR3 DNA: TGTGCCATCAGTGCCACCCGGACAGGGATCGGAGCTTTCTTT; CDR3 protein: CAISATRTGIGAFF
J gene: TRBJ2-1; clone size: -; V gene: TRBV10-1; D gene: -; CDR3 DNA: TGCGCCAGCAGTGAGAGGCTACACGGACACAATGAGCAGTTCTTC; CDR3 protein: CASSERLHGHNEQFF
J gene: TRBJ2-1; clone size: -; V gene: TRBV6-6; D gene: TRBD2; CDR3 DNA: TGTGCCAGCAGGGAACCTAGCGGAGGAGAGCAGTTCTTC; CDR3 protein: CASREPSGGEQFF
J gene: TRBJ2-5; clone size: many; V gene: TRBV18; D gene: TRBD2; CDR3 DNA: TGTGCCAGCTCACCGTGGATAGCGGGGCCCCAAGAGACCCAGTACTTC; CDR3 protein: CASSPWIAGPQETQYF
J gene: TRBJ2-1; clone size: -; V gene: TRBV20-1; D gene: TRBD2; CDR3 DNA: TGCAGTGCTAGAGATAGTCGCGGGGGGTTTTACAATGAGCAGTTCTTC; CDR3 protein: CSARDSRGGFYNEQFF